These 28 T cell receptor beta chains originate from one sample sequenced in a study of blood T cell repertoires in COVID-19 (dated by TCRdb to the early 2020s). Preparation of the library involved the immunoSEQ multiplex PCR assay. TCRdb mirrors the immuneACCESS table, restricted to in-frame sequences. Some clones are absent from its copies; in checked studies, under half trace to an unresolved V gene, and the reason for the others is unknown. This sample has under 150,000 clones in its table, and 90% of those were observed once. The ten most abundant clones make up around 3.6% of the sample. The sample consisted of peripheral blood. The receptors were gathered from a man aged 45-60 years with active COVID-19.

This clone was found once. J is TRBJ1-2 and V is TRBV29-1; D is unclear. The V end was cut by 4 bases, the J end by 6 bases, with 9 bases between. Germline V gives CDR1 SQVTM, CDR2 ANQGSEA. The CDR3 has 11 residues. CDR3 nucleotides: TGCAGCGTTGGTAGAAGCGATGGCTACACCTTC. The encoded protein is CSVGRSDGYTF.

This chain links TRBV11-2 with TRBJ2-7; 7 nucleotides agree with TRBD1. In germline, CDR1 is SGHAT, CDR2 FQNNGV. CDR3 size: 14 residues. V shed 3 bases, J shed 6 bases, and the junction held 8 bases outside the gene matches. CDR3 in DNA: TGTGCCAGCAGCTTCGGCCCGGGACAGCCCGAGCAGTACGTC. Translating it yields CASSFGPGQPEQYV.

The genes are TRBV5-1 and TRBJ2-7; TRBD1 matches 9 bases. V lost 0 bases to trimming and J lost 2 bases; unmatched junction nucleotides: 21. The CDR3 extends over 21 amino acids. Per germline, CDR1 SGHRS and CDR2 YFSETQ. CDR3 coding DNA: TGCGCCAGCAGCTTGGCCAAATCAACAGGGGGCAGATTGACACCCCCCTACGAGCAGTACTTC. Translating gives CASSLAKSTGGRLTPPYEQYF.

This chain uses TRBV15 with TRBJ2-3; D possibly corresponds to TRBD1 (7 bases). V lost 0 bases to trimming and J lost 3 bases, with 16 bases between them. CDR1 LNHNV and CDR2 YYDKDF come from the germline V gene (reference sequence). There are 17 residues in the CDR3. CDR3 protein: CATSRDLGGGGTDTQYF. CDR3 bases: TGTGCCACCAGCAGAGATCTAGGAGGGGGCGGGACAGATACGCAGTATTTT.

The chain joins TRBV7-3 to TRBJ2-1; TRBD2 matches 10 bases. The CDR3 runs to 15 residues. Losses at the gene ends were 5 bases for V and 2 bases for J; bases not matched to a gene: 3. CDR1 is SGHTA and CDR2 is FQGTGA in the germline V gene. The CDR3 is CASSRSGGPYNEQFF. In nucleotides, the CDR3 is TGTGCCAGCAGCCGTAGCGGGGGGCCCTACAATGAGCAGTTCTTC.

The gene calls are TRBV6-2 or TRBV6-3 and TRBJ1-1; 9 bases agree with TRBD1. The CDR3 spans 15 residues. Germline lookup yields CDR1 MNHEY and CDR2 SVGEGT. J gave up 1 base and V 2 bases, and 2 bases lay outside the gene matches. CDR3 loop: CASSYGDRANTEAFF. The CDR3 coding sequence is TGTGCCAGCAGTTACGGGGACAGGGCGAACACTGAAGCTTTCTTT.

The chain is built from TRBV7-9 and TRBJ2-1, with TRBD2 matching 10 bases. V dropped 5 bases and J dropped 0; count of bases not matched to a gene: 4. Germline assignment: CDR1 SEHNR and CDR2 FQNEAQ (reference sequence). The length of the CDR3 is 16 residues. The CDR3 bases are TGTGCCAGCAGCCCCGCTAGCGGGAGCTCCTACAATGAGCAGTTCTTC. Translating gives CASSPASGSSYNEQFF. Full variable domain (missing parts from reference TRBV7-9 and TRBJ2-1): DTGVSQNPRHKITKRGQNVTFRCDPISEHNRLYWYRQTLGQGPEFLTYFQNEAQLEKSRLLSDRFSAERPKGSFSTLEIQRTEQGDSAMYLCASSPASGSSYNEQFFGPGTRLTVL.

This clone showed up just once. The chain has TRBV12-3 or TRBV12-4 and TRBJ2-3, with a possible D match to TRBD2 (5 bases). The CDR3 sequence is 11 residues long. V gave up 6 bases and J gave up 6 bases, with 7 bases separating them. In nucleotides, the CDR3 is TGTGCCAGCAGCAGAGGGGATACGCAGTATTTT. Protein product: CASSRGDTQYF.

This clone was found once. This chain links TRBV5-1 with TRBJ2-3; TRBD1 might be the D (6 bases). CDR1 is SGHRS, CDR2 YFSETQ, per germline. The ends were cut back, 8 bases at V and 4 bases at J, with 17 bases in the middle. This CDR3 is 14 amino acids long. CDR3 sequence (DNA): TGCGCCAGTGCACGACAGGTACCGGCAGATACGCAGTATTTT. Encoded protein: CASARQVPADTQYF. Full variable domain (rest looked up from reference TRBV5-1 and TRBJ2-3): KAGVTQTPRYLIKTRGQQVTLSCSPISGHRSVSWYQQTPGQGLQFLFEYFSETQRNKGNFPGRFSGRQFSNSRSEMNVSTLELGDSALYLCASARQVPADTQYFGPGTRLTVL.

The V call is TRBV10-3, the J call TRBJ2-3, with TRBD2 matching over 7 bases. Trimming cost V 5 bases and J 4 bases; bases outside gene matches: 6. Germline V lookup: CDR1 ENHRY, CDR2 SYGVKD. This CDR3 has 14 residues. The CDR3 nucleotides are TGTGCCATCAGTCGGGGGGACGGGGCAGATACGCAGTATTTT. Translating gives CAISRGDGADTQYF.

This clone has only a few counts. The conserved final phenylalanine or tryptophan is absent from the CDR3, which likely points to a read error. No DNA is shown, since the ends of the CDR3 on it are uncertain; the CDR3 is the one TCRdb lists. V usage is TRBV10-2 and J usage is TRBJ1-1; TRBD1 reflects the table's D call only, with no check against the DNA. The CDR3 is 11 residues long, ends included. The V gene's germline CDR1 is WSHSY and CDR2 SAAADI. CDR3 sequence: CASRKTTGMEY.

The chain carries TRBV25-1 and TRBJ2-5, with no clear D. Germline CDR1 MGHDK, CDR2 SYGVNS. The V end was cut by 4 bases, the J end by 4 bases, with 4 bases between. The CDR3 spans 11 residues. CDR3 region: CASSAGETQYF. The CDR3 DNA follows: TGTGCCAGCAGTGCCGGAGAGACCCAGTACTTC.

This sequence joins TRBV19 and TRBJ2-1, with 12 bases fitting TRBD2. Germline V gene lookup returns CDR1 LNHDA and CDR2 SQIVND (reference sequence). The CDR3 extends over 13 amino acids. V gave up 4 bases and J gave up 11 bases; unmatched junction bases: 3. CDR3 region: CASSNGLAGQQFF. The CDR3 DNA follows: TGTGCCAGTAGTAATGGACTAGCGGGACAGCAGTTCTTC.

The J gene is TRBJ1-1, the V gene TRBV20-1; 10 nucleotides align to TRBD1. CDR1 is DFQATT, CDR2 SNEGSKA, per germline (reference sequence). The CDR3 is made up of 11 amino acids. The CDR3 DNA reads TGCTATGGACAGGGGGGCACTGAAGCTTTCTTT. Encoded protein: CYGQGGTEAFF.

CDR3 loop: CATSHYGGGRGVNEQFF. The CDR3 DNA reads TGTGCCACCAGCCATTACGGGGGCGGGAGAGGGGTGAATGAGCAGTTCTTC. This chain connects TRBV24-1 to TRBJ2-1, with D possibly matching TRBD2 (7 bases). This CDR3 has 17 residues. Trimming pared 7 bases from V and 7 bases from J, leaving 25 bases between. Germline CDR1 and CDR2: KGHDR and SFDVKD.

In DNA form, the CDR3 reads TGCGCCAGCAGCCAATTTCTAGCGGGAGAGTACAATGAGCAGTTCTTC. This sequence encodes CASSQFLAGEYNEQFF. The chain is built from TRBV4-1 and TRBJ2-1; 10 bases are a match to TRBD2. The CDR3 spans 16 residues. V shed 2 bases, J shed 4 bases, and the junction held 5 bases outside the gene matches. Germline lookup yields CDR1 MGHRA and CDR2 YSYEKL.

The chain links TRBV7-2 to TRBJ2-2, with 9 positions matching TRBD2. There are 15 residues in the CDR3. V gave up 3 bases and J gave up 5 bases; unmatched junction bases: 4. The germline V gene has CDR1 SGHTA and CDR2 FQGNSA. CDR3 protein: CASSFQLAGTGELFF. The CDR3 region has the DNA TGTGCCAGCAGCTTCCAGCTAGCGGGGACCGGGGAGCTGTTTTTT. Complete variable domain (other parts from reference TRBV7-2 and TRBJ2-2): GAGVSQSPSNKVTEKGKDVELRCDPISGHTALYWYRQSLGQGLEFLIYFQGNSAPDKSGLPSDRFSAERTGGSVSTLTIQRTQQEDSAVYLCASSFQLAGTGELFFGEGSRLTVL.

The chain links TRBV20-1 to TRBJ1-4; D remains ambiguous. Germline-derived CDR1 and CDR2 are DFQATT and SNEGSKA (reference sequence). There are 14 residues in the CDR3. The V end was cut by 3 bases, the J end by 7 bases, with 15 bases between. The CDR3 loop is CSASNMNFLEKLFF. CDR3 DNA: TGCAGTGCTAGTAACATGAATTTCCTTGAAAAACTGTTTTTT.

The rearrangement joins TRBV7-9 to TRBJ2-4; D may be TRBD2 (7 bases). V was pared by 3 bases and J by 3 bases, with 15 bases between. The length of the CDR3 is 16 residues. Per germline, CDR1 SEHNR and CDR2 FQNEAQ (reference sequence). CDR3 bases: TGTGCCAGCAGCTTCCTCGGGGGGCAGGACAAAAACATTCAGTACTTC. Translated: CASSFLGGQDKNIQYF.

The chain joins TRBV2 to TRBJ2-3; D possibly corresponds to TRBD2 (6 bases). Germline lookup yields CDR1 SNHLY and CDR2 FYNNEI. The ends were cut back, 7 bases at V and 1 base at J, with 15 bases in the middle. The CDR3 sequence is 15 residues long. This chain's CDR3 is CASKYMGLGTDTQYF. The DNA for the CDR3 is TGTGCCAGCAAGTACATGGGACTCGGCACAGATACGCAGTATTTT.

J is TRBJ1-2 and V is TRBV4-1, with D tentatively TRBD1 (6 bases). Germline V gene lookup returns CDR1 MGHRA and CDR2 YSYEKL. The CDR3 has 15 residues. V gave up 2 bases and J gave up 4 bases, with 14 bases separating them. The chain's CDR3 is CASSQIIGGFYGYTF. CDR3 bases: TGCGCCAGCAGCCAAATCATAGGGGGATTCTATGGCTACACCTTC.

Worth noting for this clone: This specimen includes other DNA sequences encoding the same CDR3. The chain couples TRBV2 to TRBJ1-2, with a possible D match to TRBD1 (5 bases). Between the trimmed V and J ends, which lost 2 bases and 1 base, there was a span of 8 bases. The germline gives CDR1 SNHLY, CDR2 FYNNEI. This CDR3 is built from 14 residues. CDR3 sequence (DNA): TGTGCCAGCAGTGAATGGCAGGGTAACTATGGCTACACCTTC. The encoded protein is CASSEWQGNYGYTF.

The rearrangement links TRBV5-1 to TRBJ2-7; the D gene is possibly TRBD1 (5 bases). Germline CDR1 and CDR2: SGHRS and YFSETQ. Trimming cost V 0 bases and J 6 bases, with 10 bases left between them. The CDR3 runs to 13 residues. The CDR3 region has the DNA TGCGCCAGCAGCTTGGGGCAGGGCGGCGAGCAGTACGTC. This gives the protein CASSLGQGGEQYV.

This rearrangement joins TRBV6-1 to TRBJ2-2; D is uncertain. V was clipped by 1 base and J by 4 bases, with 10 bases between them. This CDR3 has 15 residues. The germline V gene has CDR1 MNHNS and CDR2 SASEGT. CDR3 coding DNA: TGTGCCAGCAGTGAAGGGAGCATCCGCACCGGGGAGCTGTTTTTT. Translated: CASSEGSIRTGELFF.

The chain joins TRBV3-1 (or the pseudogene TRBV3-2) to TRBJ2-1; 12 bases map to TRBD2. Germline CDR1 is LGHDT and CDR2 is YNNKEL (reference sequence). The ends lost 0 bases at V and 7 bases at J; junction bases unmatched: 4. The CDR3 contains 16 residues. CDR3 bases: TGTGCCAGCAGCCAAGAGTTACTAGCGGGAGGTAATGAGCAGTTCTTC. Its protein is CASSQELLAGGNEQFF.

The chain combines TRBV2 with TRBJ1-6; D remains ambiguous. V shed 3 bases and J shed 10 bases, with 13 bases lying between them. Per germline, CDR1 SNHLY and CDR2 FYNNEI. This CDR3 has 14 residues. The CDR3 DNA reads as TGTGCCAGCAGTGATTTGTTGCGGGCCTCACCCCTCCACTTT. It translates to CASSDLLRASPLHF.

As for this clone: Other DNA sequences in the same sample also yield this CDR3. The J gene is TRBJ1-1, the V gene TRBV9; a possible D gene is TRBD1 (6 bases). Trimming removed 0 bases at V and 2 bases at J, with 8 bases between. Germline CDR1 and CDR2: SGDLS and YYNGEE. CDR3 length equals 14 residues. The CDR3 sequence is CASSVGTANTEAFF. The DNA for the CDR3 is TGTGCCAGCAGCGTAGGGACAGCTAACACTGAAGCTTTCTTT. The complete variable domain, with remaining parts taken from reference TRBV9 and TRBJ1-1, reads DSGVTQTPKHLITATGQRVTLRCSPRSGDLSVYWYQQSLDQGLQFLIQYYNGEERAKGNILERFSAQQFPDLHSELNLSSLELGDSALYFCASSVGTANTEAFFGQGTRLTVV.

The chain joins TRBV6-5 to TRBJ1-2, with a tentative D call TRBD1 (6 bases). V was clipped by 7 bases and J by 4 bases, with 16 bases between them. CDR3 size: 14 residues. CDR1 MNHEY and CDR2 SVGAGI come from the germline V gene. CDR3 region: CASTTGTRVYGYTF. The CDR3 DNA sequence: TGTGCCAGCACCACCGGGACAAGGGTCTATGGCTACACCTTC.